Below are 30 T cell receptor beta chains sequenced from a single sample in a study of human versus mouse CDR3 diversity and MHC coevolution. The data were produced by immunoSEQ multiplex PCR, yet TCRdb's version contains in-frame clones alone and is incomplete. This table has over 60,000 clones, less than 95% appearing once. The sample consisted of naive CD4+ T cells from blood. The subset was: CD45RO-negative CD62L-positive naive CD4 T cells. Receptors were obtained from a person aged 25 to 69 in good health.

The chain combines TRBV5-6 with TRBJ2-4; TRBD1 agrees at 9 bases. V lost 4 bases, J lost 9 bases, and 11 bases stayed unmatched. The CDR3 sequence is 15 residues long. Germline-derived CDR1 and CDR2 are SGHDT and YYEEEE. The CDR3 loop is CASSRGQGFGVIQYF. The DNA of the CDR3 is TGTGCCAGCAGCAGGGGACAGGGATTTGGCGTCATTCAGTACTTC. The variable domain in full, with the rest retrieved from reference TRBV5-6 and TRBJ2-4, is DAGVTQSPTHLIKTRGQQVTLRCSPKSGHDTVSWYQQALGQGPQFIFQYYEEEERQRGNFPDRFSGHQFPNYSSELNVNALLLGDSALYLCASSRGQGFGVIQYFGAGTRLSVL.

V and J are TRBV5-1 and TRBJ1-2; perhaps TRBD1 as D (6 bases). CDR1 and CDR2 (germline): SGHRS, YFSETQ. The CDR3 is 15 amino acids. The V end lost 4 bases, the J end lost 2 bases, and 15 bases lay between the germline ends. The CDR3 coding sequence is TGCGCCAGCAGCCCTGACAGGAGGATGAACTATGGCTACACCTTC. Its protein is CASSPDRRMNYGYTF. Based on the CDR3 plus reference TRBV5-1 and TRBJ1-2, the full variable domain is KAGVTQTPRYLIKTRGQQVTLSCSPISGHRSVSWYQQTPGQGLQFLFEYFSETQRNKGNFPGRFSGRQFSNSRSEMNVSTLELGDSALYLCASSPDRRMNYGYTFGSGTRLTVV.

The rearrangement uses TRBV18 and TRBJ1-1; D perhaps matches TRBD1 (5 bases). The germline V gene encodes CDR1 KGHSH and CDR2 LQKENI. The CDR3 contains 14 residues. V was cut by 8 bases and J by 2 bases, with 15 bases left in between. DNA for the CDR3: TGTGCCAGCAAACGGACACACACCAACACTGAAGCTTTCTTT. It is translated as CASKRTHTNTEAFF.

V and J are TRBV10-3 and TRBJ1-2, with 11 bases matching TRBD1. J was trimmed by 4 bases and V by 4 bases; bases with no gene match: 2. The CDR3 sequence is 14 residues long. Germline V gene lookup returns CDR1 ENHRY and CDR2 SYGVKD. The CDR3 region has the DNA TGTGCCATCAGTGGGACAGGGGGCTTCTATGGCTACACCTTC. This codes for CAISGTGGFYGYTF.

The chain couples TRBV19 to TRBJ2-1; perhaps TRBD2 as D (6 bases). Trimming pared 5 bases from V and 7 bases from J, leaving 15 bases between. CDR1 is LNHDA and CDR2 is SQIVND in the germline V gene (reference sequence). The CDR3 runs 14 residues. CDR3 residues: CASSQSRGVNEQFF. CDR3 sequence (DNA): TGTGCCAGTAGTCAATCGCGGGGAGTGAATGAGCAGTTCTTC.

This clone occurred a few times. This chain connects TRBV30 to TRBJ1-4; TRBD1 is a possible D gene (5 bases). The CDR3 is 14 residues long. V dropped 3 bases and J dropped 5 bases, with 13 bases sitting between them. Per germline, CDR1 GTSNPN and CDR2 SVGIG (reference sequence). CDR3 DNA sequence: TGTGCCTGGAGCGAGACAGCAAGAAATGAAAAACTGTTTTTT. It is translated as CAWSETARNEKLFF.

The count of this clone is one. The genes are TRBV10-3 and TRBJ2-3, with 8 bases aligning to TRBD1. CDR3 length: 15 residues. V shed 5 bases and J 5 bases; nucleotides not matched to a gene: 9. Germline V gene sequence: CDR1 ENHRY, CDR2 SYGVKD. CDR3 in DNA: TGTGCCATCAGTCTGACAGGGGTGAGGGGAGATACGCAGTATTTT. Its protein is CAISLTGVRGDTQYF.

In this sample, this clone turned up once. The V and J genes are TRBV5-1 and TRBJ2-1; possible D gene TRBD2, 6 bases. The CDR3 is 15 residues long. V was shortened by 0 bases and J by 7 bases, with 14 bases between the two germline ends. Germline V CDR1 and CDR2: SGHRS, YFSETQ. The chain's CDR3 is CASSLVSGATNEQFF. CDR3 bases: TGCGCCAGCAGCTTGGTTAGCGGAGCCACAAATGAGCAGTTCTTC.

The V call is TRBV6-5, the J call TRBJ1-3; D not certain. The V end lost 0 bases, the J end lost 4 bases, and 7 bases lay between the germline ends. The CDR3 consists of 14 residues. Per germline, CDR1 MNHEY and CDR2 SVGAGI. The CDR3 sequence is CASSYSPMGNTIYF. The DNA of the CDR3 is TGTGCCAGCAGTTACTCCCCTATGGGAAACACCATATATTTT.

The chain carries TRBV5-6 and TRBJ2-7, with a weak D call TRBD2 (7 bases). Germline V gene data show CDR1 as SGHDT and CDR2 as YYEEEE. Trimming cost V 2 bases and J 0 bases, with 15 bases left between them. The length of the CDR3 is 16 residues. The CDR3 sequence: CASSFREGVGSYEQYF. The CDR3 nucleotides read TGTGCCAGCAGCTTTAGGGAGGGGGTGGGCTCCTACGAGCAGTACTTC.

The rearrangement uses TRBV2 and TRBJ1-5; 7 nucleotides agree with TRBD1. This CDR3 comprises 14 residues. Germline V lookup: CDR1 SNHLY, CDR2 FYNNEI. V gave up 4 bases and J gave up 6 bases; unmatched junction bases: 6. CDR3 in amino acids: CASSATGEVQPQHF. The CDR3 DNA is TGTGCCAGCAGTGCTACAGGGGAGGTTCAGCCCCAGCATTTT.

The chain uses TRBV19 and TRBJ2-1; D is possibly TRBD2 (6 bases). V gave up 2 bases and J gave up 4 bases, with 12 bases separating them. The V gene's germline CDR1 is LNHDA and CDR2 SQIVND (reference sequence). The CDR3 is 15 residues long. For the CDR3, the DNA is TGTGCCAGTAGTATAACGGTGGGGGGTTACAATGAGCAGTTCTTC. It specifies CASSITVGGYNEQFF. Full variable domain (remainder filled in from reference TRBV19 and TRBJ2-1): DGGITQSPKYLFRKEGQNVTLSCEQNLNHDAMYWYRQDPGQGLRLIYYSQIVNDFQKGDIAEGYSVSREKKESFPLTVTSAQKNPTAFYLCASSITVGGYNEQFFGPGTRLTVL.

The rearrangement links TRBV10-3 to TRBJ2-3; TRBD2 agrees at 8 bases. Germline trimming cut 10 bases from V and 0 bases from J; bases unmatched to any gene: 3. This CDR3 is 13 amino acids long. The germline gives CDR1 ENHRY, CDR2 SYGVKD. Written as DNA, the CDR3 is TGTGCCACGACTAGCGCGAGCACAGATACGCAGTATTTT. Encoded protein: CATTSASTDTQYF.

The chain is built from TRBV10-1 and TRBJ2-3; TRBD2 matches 15 bases. The CDR3 is 18 residues long. Germline trimming cut 3 bases from V and 4 bases from J; bases unmatched to any gene: 8. The germline V gene encodes CDR1 WNHNN and CDR2 SYGVQD (reference sequence). CDR3 region: CASSDSPGLAGGSDTQYF. The CDR3 DNA follows: TGCGCCAGCAGTGATTCGCCGGGACTAGCGGGAGGCTCAGATACGCAGTATTTT.

This chain links TRBV28 with TRBJ2-2; 8 positions agree with TRBD1. CDR1 MDHEN and CDR2 SYDVKM come from the germline V gene. The CDR3 loop spans 13 amino acids. Trimming at V came to 5 bases and at J to 5 bases, leaving 1 base not matched to a gene. The CDR3 protein is CASSRQGTGELFF. For the CDR3, the DNA is TGTGCCAGCAGTCGACAGGGGACCGGGGAGCTGTTTTTT.

The rearrangement links TRBV6-1 to TRBJ1-1; D unresolved. V was cut by 1 base and J by 11 bases, with 8 bases left in between. CDR3 size: 11 residues. Per the germline V gene, CDR1 is MNHNS and CDR2 is SASEGT. The CDR3 region has the DNA TGTGCCAGCAGTGAAGGGTATGCGGCTTTCTTT. This codes for CASSEGYAAFF.

The chain employs TRBV29-1 and TRBJ2-3, with TRBD2 identical over 9 bases. Germline V gene lookup returns CDR1 SQVTM and CDR2 ANQGSEA. The CDR3 loop spans 14 amino acids. V lost 3 bases and J lost 7; bases outside the gene matches: 8. Here the CDR3 DNA reads TGCAGCGTTGAGTGGGCGGGAGGGCCATATACGCAGTATTTT. Amino acids: CSVEWAGGPYTQYF.

The chain employs TRBV30 and TRBJ2-2, with TRBD2 matching 11 bases. The CDR3 spans 16 residues. V lost 3 bases to trimming and J lost 5 bases; unmatched junction nucleotides: 8. In germline, CDR1 is GTSNPN, CDR2 SVGIG (reference sequence). The CDR3 DNA reads as TGTGCCTGGAGCGATAGCGGGAGGGCGGGTACCGGGGAGCTGTTTTTT. Translated, it gives CAWSDSGRAGTGELFF.

The rearrangement joins TRBV10-2 to TRBJ2-1; 10 bases are shared with TRBD1. CDR3 length equals 14 residues. Trimming cost V 7 bases and J 7 bases; bases outside gene matches: 7. Germline V gene data show CDR1 as WSHSY and CDR2 as SAAADI. The CDR3 reads CASTRQGAWNEQFF. DNA of the CDR3: TGCGCCAGCACTCGACAGGGGGCGTGGAATGAGCAGTTCTTC.

This chain uses TRBV6-6 with TRBJ1-2; 9 bases line up with TRBD1. V lost 6 bases, J lost 6 bases, and 5 bases stayed unmatched. This CDR3 has 13 residues. Germline V gene lookup returns CDR1 MNHNY and CDR2 SVGAGI (reference sequence). CDR3 sequence reads: CASRTGGGNGYTF. CDR3 DNA sequence: TGTGCCAGCAGGACAGGGGGAGGTAATGGCTACACCTTC.

The V call is TRBV6-1, the J call TRBJ1-2; no firm D call. V was cut by 3 bases and J by 4 bases, with 12 bases left in between. This CDR3 region has 14 residues. The germline V gene encodes CDR1 MNHNS and CDR2 SASEGT. The CDR3 region is CASSEYSGTYGYTF. The CDR3 DNA reads TGTGCCAGCAGTGAGTACAGTGGTACCTATGGCTACACCTTC.

V is TRBV5-6 and J is TRBJ1-2; possibly TRBD1 for D (5 bases). CDR3 size: 15 residues. Germline CDR1 reads SGHDT; CDR2 reads YYEEEE. Between the trimmed V and J ends, which lost 4 bases and 2 bases, there was a span of 15 bases. CDR3 nucleotide sequence: TGTGCCAGCAGCCCGGGGGACCGAATCAACTATGGCTACACCTTC. It yields the protein CASSPGDRINYGYTF. Full variable domain (outside the CDR3, taken from reference TRBV5-6 and TRBJ1-2): DAGVTQSPTHLIKTRGQQVTLRCSPKSGHDTVSWYQQALGQGPQFIFQYYEEEERQRGNFPDRFSGHQFPNYSSELNVNALLLGDSALYLCASSPGDRINYGYTFGSGTRLTVV.

The chain joins TRBV6-1 to TRBJ2-7; no definite D call. In germline, CDR1 is MNHNS, CDR2 SASEGT. Trimming pared 6 bases from V and 4 bases from J, leaving 4 bases between. The CDR3 sequence is 10 residues long. DNA of the CDR3: TGTGCCAGCAGCTTGTACGAGCAGTACTTC. This encodes CASSLYEQYF.

The table lists this clone with a count of one. The V and J genes are TRBV30 and TRBJ1-6; D gene unclear. The CDR3 runs 14 residues. Trimming shortened V by 0 bases and J by 7 bases, and 10 bases separated the two germline ends. Germline V gene lookup returns CDR1 GTSNPN and CDR2 SVGIG (reference sequence). Here the CDR3 DNA reads TGTGCCTGGAGTGTACTCAACAGCAATTCACCCCTCCACTTT. This gives the protein CAWSVLNSNSPLHF.

The chain links TRBV2 to TRBJ2-2, with D unresolved. V lost 7 bases and J 2 bases, leaving 5 bases between the germline ends. Germline values: CDR1 SNHLY, CDR2 FYNNEI. The CDR3 extends over 12 amino acids. CDR3 in amino acids: CASNPNTGELFF. The DNA of the CDR3 is TGTGCCAGCAATCCTAACACCGGGGAGCTGTTTTTT.

The V gene is TRBV27, the J gene TRBJ2-3; 11 bases are a match to TRBD1. Losses at the gene ends were 6 bases for V and 3 bases for J; bases not matched to a gene: 14. Germline lookup yields CDR1 MNHEY and CDR2 SMNVEV (reference sequence). The CDR3 is 18 amino acids. The DNA for the CDR3 is TGTGCCAGCAGGCGGCCCCCGGGACAGGGGGTCGGAACAGATACGCAGTATTTT. This translates into CASRRPPGQGVGTDTQYF.

DNA for the CDR3: TGTGCCAGCTCTCCGAACCGGGACAGACAAGAGACCCAGTACTTC. The encoded protein is CASSPNRDRQETQYF. J is TRBJ2-5 and V is TRBV18; 7 bases map to TRBD1. CDR1 and CDR2 from the germline V gene are KGHSH and LQKENI. The V segment lost 6 bases and the J segment 2 bases; nucleotides outside the gene matches: 9. The CDR3 is 15 residues long.

V usage is TRBV6-1 and J usage is TRBJ1-4, with TRBD1 as a possible D gene (6 bases). The CDR3 is made up of 14 amino acids. Germline loops: CDR1 MNHNS, CDR2 SASEGT. V lost 5 bases to trimming and J lost 7 bases, with 14 bases between them. CDR3 in amino acids: CASSLGGGSEKLFF. CDR3 coding DNA: TGTGCCAGCAGTCTAGGGGGGGGCTCTGAAAAACTGTTTTTT.

The rearrangement links TRBV28 to TRBJ2-5, with 11 bases identical to TRBD2. This CDR3 has 17 amino acids. CDR1 is MDHEN, CDR2 SYDVKM, per germline. After removal of 3 bases from V and 5 bases from J, the junction contained 11 bases not matched to a gene. The CDR3 is CASSLPKIAGGPETQYF. DNA of the CDR3: TGTGCCAGCAGTTTGCCGAAAATAGCGGGGGGGCCGGAGACCCAGTACTTC.

The chain links TRBV6-6 to TRBJ1-5, with a tentative D call TRBD1 (5 bases). Looked up from germline, CDR1 is MNHNY and CDR2 is SVGAGI (reference sequence). Between the trimmed V and J ends, which lost 6 bases and 0 bases, there was a span of 15 bases. The length of the CDR3 is 16 residues. The CDR3 spells CASSPTGGFSNQPQHF. Written as DNA, the CDR3 is TGTGCCAGCAGCCCTACCGGGGGGTTTAGCAATCAGCCCCAGCATTTT.